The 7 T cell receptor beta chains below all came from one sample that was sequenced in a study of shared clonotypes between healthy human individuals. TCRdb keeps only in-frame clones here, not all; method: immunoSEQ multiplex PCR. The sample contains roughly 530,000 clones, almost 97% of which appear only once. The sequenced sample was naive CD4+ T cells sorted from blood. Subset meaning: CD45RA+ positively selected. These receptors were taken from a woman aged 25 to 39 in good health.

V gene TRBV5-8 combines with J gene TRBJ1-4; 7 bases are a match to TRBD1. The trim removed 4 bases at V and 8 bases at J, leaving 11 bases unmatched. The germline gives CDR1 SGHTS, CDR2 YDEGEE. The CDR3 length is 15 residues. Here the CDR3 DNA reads TGTGCCAGCAGCCCAGAAGGACAGGAGGGGGAAAAACTGTTTTTT. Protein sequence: CASSPEGQEGEKLFF.

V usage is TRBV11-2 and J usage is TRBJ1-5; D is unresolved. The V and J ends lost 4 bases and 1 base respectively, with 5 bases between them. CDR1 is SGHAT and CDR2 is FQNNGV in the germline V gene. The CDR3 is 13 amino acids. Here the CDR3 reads CASSSGSNQPQHF. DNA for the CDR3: TGTGCCAGCAGCTCCGGGAGCAATCAGCCCCAGCATTTT.

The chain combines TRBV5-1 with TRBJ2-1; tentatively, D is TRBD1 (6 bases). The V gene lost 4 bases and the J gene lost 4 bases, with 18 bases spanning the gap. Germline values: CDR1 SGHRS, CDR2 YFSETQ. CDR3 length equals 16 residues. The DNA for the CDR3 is TGCGCCAGCAGCACGGGAACAGGGTGGGGTTACAATGAGCAGTTCTTC. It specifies CASSTGTGWGYNEQFF. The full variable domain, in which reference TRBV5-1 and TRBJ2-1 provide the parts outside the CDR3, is KAGVTQTPRYLIKTRGQQVTLSCSPISGHRSVSWYQQTPGQGLQFLFEYFSETQRNKGNFPGRFSGRQFSNSRSEMNVSTLELGDSALYLCASSTGTGWGYNEQFFGPGTRLTVL.

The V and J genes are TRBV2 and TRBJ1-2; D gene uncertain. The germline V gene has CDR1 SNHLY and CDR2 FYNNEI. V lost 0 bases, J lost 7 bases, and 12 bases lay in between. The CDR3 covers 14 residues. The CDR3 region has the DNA TGTGCCAGCAGTGAAGCGCCACCGGCCCTTGGCTACACCTTC. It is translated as CASSEAPPALGYTF.

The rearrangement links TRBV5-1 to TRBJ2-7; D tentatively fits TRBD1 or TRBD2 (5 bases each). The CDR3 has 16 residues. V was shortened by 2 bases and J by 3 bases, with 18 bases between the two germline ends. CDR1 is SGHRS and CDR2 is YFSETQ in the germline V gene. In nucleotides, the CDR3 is TGCGCCAGCAGCTTAACCGCGGGCAGGGCAAACTACGAGCAGTACTTC. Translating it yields CASSLTAGRANYEQYF.

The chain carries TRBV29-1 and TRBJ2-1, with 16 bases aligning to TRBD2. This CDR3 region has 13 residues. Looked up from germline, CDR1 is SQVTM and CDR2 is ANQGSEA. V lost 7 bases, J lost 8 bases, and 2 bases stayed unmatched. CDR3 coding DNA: TGCAGCGCTGGGACTAGCGGGAGGGATGAGCAGTTCTTC. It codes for CSAGTSGRDEQFF.

The CDR3 DNA sequence: TGTGCCAGCAGTTCCTCCGGGACTAGCTACGAGCAGTACTTC. Residues: CASSSSGTSYEQYF. The V and J genes are TRBV6-6 and TRBJ2-5, with 8 bases lining up with TRBD2. The better agreement between TRBJ2-7 and the DNA end casts doubt on the J call. The V gene's germline CDR1 is MNHNY and CDR2 SVGAGI (reference sequence). This CDR3 region has 14 residues.